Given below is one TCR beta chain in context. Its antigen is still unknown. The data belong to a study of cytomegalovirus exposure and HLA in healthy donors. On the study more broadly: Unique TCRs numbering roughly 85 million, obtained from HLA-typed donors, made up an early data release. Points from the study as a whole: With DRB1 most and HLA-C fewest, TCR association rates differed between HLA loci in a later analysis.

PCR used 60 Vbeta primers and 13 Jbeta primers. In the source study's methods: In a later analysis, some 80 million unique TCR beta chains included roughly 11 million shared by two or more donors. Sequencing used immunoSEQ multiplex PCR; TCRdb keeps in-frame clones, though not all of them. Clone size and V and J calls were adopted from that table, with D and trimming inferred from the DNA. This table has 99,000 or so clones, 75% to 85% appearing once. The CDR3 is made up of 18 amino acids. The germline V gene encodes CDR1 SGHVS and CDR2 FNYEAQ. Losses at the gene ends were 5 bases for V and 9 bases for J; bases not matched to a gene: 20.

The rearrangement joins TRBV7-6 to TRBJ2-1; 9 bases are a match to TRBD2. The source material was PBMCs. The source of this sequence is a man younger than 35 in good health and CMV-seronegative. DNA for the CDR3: TGTGCCAGCAGCCCTTTTGCAGGGGCTGTAGCGGGAGTGGGTGAGCAGTTCTTC. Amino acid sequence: CASSPFAGAVAGVGEQFF.